This T cell receptor (beta chain) was found in a study of T cell repertoires in ileal Crohn's disease. For the study at large: About half of patients got postoperative therapy: ten or so thiopurines, approximately 18 anti-TNF. Broader study findings: High-frequency clones were more common in sorted CD8 than CD4 cells. Clonal expansions were more frequent in active smokers than non-smokers at surgery.

Around 0.45 micrograms of biopsy DNA per sample underwent TCRB immunosequencing. Here immunoSEQ multiplex PCR was the method, and the copy in TCRdb shows in-frame clones only, minus some. Among more than 25,000 clones, around four fifths were seen once, and the ten largest hold around 17%. CDR1 is MNHEY and CDR2 is SVGAGI in the germline V gene. The CDR3 is 15 residues long. In regard to this clone: The antigen is undetermined. One junction end disagrees with the germline gene, perhaps due to a read error.

This TCR was recovered from an adult with Crohn's disease. Sequences were obtained from ileal tissue. The chain joins TRBV6-5 to TRBJ2-2; possibly TRBD1 for D (6 bases). For the CDR3, the DNA is TGTGCCACCATCCTATACAGGGAGAACGCCGGGGAGCTGTTTTTT. Translating gives CATILYRENAGELFF.